Presented here are 3 T cell receptor beta chains from one specimen sequenced in a study of beta chain features in type 1 diabetes. Of the isolated RNA, all was reverse transcribed, and so the sequenced material was expressed TCRB transcripts. Some clones are missing from TCRdb's copy, which holds only in-frame ones; the method was immunoSEQ multiplex PCR. The sample lists about 620,000 clones; 15% to 19% were seen once. The sample consisted of naive CD4+ T cells from blood. These receptors all stem from a man aged 18 to 29 in good health.

This clone was recorded a few times. The chain recombines TRBV7-9 with TRBJ2-7; 8 bases fit TRBD1. The junction had 13 bases not matched to a gene; V was cut back by 5 bases and J by 4 bases. CDR1 is SEHNR and CDR2 is FQNEAQ in the germline V gene (reference sequence). This CDR3 comprises 16 residues. Here the CDR3 reads CASSPFSPGQAYEQYF. The CDR3 region has the DNA TGTGCCAGCAGCCCGTTCTCGCCGGGACAGGCTTACGAGCAGTACTTC. Looking up the rest from reference TRBV7-9 and TRBJ2-7 gives the full variable domain: DTGVSQNPRHKITKRGQNVTFRCDPISEHNRLYWYRQTLGQGPEFLTYFQNEAQLEKSRLLSDRFSAERPKGSFSTLEIQRTEQGDSAMYLCASSPFSPGQAYEQYFGPGTRLTVT.

In this sample, this clone turned up a few times. The genes are TRBV23-1 and TRBJ1-5, with D perhaps TRBD1 (6 bases). TRBV23-1 is noted as an ORF with a role that remains uncertain. The CDR3 totals 17 residues. Between the trimmed V and J ends, which lost 2 bases and 2 bases, there was a span of 16 bases. CDR3 in DNA: TGCGCCAGCAGTCAAACCCCGACAGGCACCGGCAATCAGCCCCAGCATTTT. The encoded protein is CASSQTPTGTGNQPQHF.

The V and J genes are TRBV7-3 and TRBJ2-1; weak D call: TRBD2 (6 bases). This CDR3 has 15 amino acids. V shed 1 base and J shed 6 bases, with 13 bases lying between them. The V gene's germline CDR1 is SGHTA and CDR2 FQGTGA. As DNA, the CDR3 is TGTGCCAGCAGCTTAAAAGTGGCTAGCGCCAATGAGCAGTTCTTC. This translates into CASSLKVASANEQFF.